The 4 T cell receptor beta chains below come from one sample, sequenced in a study of T-cell memory formation after mild COVID-19. One entry per CDR3 protein, called by TCRdb with MiXCR from the 5' RACE reads. This sample carries almost 550,000 distinct CDR3 sequences, roughly 22% of them seen once, and the ten largest clones take approximately 13%. The specimen sequenced was PBMCs or a T cell subset sorted from them (not recorded which). These receptors originate from an adult woman who had mild COVID-19 (a few samples of this study predate the infection). Cell type and time point are not known.

This clonotype came up a few times. This chain uses TRBV6-5 with TRBJ1-1; 9 positions match TRBD1. CDR3 length: 16 amino acids. V lost 5 bases to trimming and J lost 4 bases; unmatched junction nucleotides: 11. CDR1 is MNHEY and CDR2 is SVGAGI in the germline V gene. The CDR3 DNA follows: TGTGCCAGCAGTGAAACAGGGGGCGCTTGGGGCACTGAAGCTTTCTTT. It is translated as CASSETGGAWGTEAFF.

The CDR3 reads CASSFGLAGDLSTDTQYF. The CDR3 bases are TGTGCCAGCAGCTTTGGACTAGCGGGGGATCTTAGCACAGATACGCAGTATTTT. The chain joins TRBV5-6 to TRBJ2-3; 13 bases are shared with TRBD2. Germline V CDR1 and CDR2: SGHDT, YYEEEE. Trimming took 2 bases from V and 0 from J; bases not matched to a gene: 6. This CDR3 region has 18 residues. Complete variable domain (other parts from reference TRBV5-6 and TRBJ2-3): DAGVTQSPTHLIKTRGQQVTLRCSPKSGHDTVSWYQQALGQGPQFIFQYYEEEERQRGNFPDRFSGHQFPNYSSELNVNALLLGDSALYLCASSFGLAGDLSTDTQYFGPGTRLTVL.

This rearrangement joins TRBV29-1 to TRBJ1-2; D is unresolved. Trimming cost V 2 bases and J 5 bases, with 12 bases left between them. The CDR3 has 13 residues. CDR1 SQVTM and CDR2 ANQGSEA come from the germline V gene. This chain's CDR3 is CSVEWTGNYGYTF. CDR3 DNA: TGCAGCGTTGAATGGACGGGGAATTATGGCTACACCTTC.

This chain joins TRBV20-1 and TRBJ2-7; TRBD2 aligns across 7 bases. Germline CDR1 and CDR2: DFQATT and SNEGSKA (reference sequence). The trim removed 6 bases at V and 0 bases at J, leaving 8 bases unmatched. The CDR3 runs 14 residues. This chain's CDR3 is CSAPGTISSYEQYF. The CDR3 bases are TGCAGTGCCCCTGGGACTATCAGCTCCTACGAGCAGTACTTC.